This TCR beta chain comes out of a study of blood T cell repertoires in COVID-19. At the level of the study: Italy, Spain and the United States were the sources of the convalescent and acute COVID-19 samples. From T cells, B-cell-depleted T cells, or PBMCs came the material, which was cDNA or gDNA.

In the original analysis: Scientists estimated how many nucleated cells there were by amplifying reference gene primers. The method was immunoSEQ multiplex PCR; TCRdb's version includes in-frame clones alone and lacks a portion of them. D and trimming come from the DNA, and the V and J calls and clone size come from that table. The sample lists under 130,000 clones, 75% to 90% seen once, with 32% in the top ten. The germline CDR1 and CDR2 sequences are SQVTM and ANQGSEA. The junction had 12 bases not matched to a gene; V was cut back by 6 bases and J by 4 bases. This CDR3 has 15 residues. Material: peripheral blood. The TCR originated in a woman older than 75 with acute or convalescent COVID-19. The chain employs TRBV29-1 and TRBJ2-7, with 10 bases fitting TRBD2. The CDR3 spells CSVDSGGPPFYEQYF. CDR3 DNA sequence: TGCAGCGTGGATAGCGGGGGGCCACCGTTTTACGAGCAGTACTTC.